The 10 T cell receptor beta chains presented below share a single source sample, sequenced in a study of blood T cells in healthy people across ages. Sample-barcoded 5' priming and a J-beta primer mix drove a second PCR of about 6 to 11 cycles. TCRdb analysed the 5' RACE reads with MiXCR anew, one entry per CDR3 protein. The top ten hold 20% to 25% of the sample, which has 1.8 million or so distinct CDR3 sequences, 30% to 40% seen once. The sequencing input was blood. Receptors originate from a human donor in good health.

The rearrangement uses TRBV7-2 and TRBJ2-1; 7 bases are a match to TRBD2. This CDR3 is 13 amino acids long. CDR1 is SGHTA and CDR2 is FQGNSA in the germline V gene. V was pared by 5 bases and J by 5 bases, with 3 bases of the junction left unmatched. In nucleotides, the CDR3 is TGTGCCAGCAGCCAGGCGGGGGACAATGAGCAGTTCTTC. It translates to CASSQAGDNEQFF.

This chain connects TRBV18 to TRBJ1-6, with D perhaps TRBD1 (5 bases). V lost 4 bases, J lost 8 bases, and 15 bases lay in between. This CDR3 has 15 amino acids. Germline V gene data show CDR1 as KGHSH and CDR2 as LQKENI. The CDR3 coding sequence is TGTGCCAGCTCACGGAACCGGGACCGAGATTCACCCCTCCACTTT. This codes for CASSRNRDRDSPLHF.

This clonotype showed up many times. The CDR3 here is CASSSRLAGGYEQFF. The CDR3 DNA sequence: TGTGCCAGCAGTTCCCGACTAGCGGGGGGGTATGAGCAGTTCTTC. V gene TRBV6-5 combines with J gene TRBJ2-1; 14 bases match TRBD2. The CDR3 has 15 residues. The V and J ends lost 4 bases and 8 bases, in that order; junction bases with no gene match: 4. Germline CDR1 and CDR2: MNHEY and SVGAGI.

The chain combines TRBV6-2 or TRBV6-3 with TRBJ1-5, with D maybe TRBD1 (6 bases). With 4 bases removed from V and 9 bases from J, the gap between germline ends came to 19 bases. Germline CDR1 is MNHEY and CDR2 is SVGEGT. The CDR3 is 15 amino acids. The CDR3 DNA is TGTGCCAGCAGTTTCCCCGGACAGATCTATCGGCCCCAGCATTTT. Translated, it gives CASSFPGQIYRPQHF.

CDR3 sequence reads: CASSKVLGFDTQYF. The CDR3 DNA reads TGTGCCAGCTCGAAAGTTTTAGGTTTCGATACGCAGTATTTT. The chain uses TRBV3-1 and TRBJ2-3; D uncertain. The CDR3 covers 14 residues. From germline, CDR1 is LGHDT and CDR2 YNNKEL (reference sequence). V was cut by 8 bases and J by 6 bases, with 18 bases left in between.

About this clonotype: The junction shows a germline mismatch at one end, possibly a read error. J is TRBJ1-1 and V is TRBV9; D may be TRBD1 (5 bases). The CDR3 length is 15 residues. Germline CDR1 reads SGDLS; CDR2 reads YYNGEE. CDR3: CASGVDGTRSLPAFF. The CDR3 DNA is TGTGCCAGCGGCGTGGACGGGACTAGAAGTCTCCCAGCTTTCTTT.

This chain links TRBV6-5 with TRBJ1-1; tentatively, D is TRBD1 (5 bases). Trimming took 4 bases from V and 0 from J, leaving 18 bases between them. The CDR3 sequence is 17 residues long. In germline, CDR1 is MNHEY, CDR2 SVGAGI. In DNA form, the CDR3 reads TGTGCCAGCAGTTTGGGCCTGACAGAAATTATGAACACTGAAGCTTTCTTT. Translating gives CASSLGLTEIMNTEAFF.

A few counts support this clonotype. This rearrangement joins TRBV7-9 to TRBJ1-2, with a weak D call TRBD1 (6 bases). This CDR3 has 13 residues. Between the trimmed V and J ends, which lost 4 bases and 5 bases, there was a span of 11 bases. CDR1 and CDR2 (germline): SEHNR, FQNEAQ (reference sequence). CDR3 coding DNA: TGTGCCAGCAGCTCGGCAGGGGTTTATGGCTACACCTTC. It codes for CASSSAGVYGYTF.

V gene TRBV4-1 combines with J gene TRBJ1-2; 9 bases align to TRBD1. The germline gives CDR1 MGHRA, CDR2 YSYEKL. V dropped 7 bases and J dropped 7; count of bases not matched to a gene: 10. The CDR3 extends over 14 amino acids. The CDR3 protein is CASNAGTGTPGYTF. The DNA of the CDR3 is TGCGCCAGCAATGCCGGGACAGGGACCCCTGGCTACACCTTC.

The V call is TRBV11-2, the J call TRBJ2-5; D gene uncertain. The germline V gene has CDR1 SGHAT and CDR2 FQNNGV. V was trimmed by 4 bases and J by 5 bases, leaving 8 bases between them. This CDR3 spans 12 amino acids. This CDR3 reads CASSSRFETQYF. The CDR3 DNA reads as TGTGCCAGCAGCTCCAGATTTGAGACCCAGTACTTC.